This entry describes one T cell receptor (beta chain). TCRdb's copy holds only in-frame clones and misses some; the assay was immunoSEQ multiplex PCR. The sample has around 140,000 clones, roughly 75% seen once. Each recovered donor of Cohort 3 presented with two negative PCRs, clearance, or symptom resolution. This CDR3 spans 14 amino acids. CDR1 SGHRS and CDR2 YFSETQ come from the germline V gene. Trimming cost V 4 bases and J 8 bases, with 13 bases left between them. This sample stems from a study of blood T cell repertoires in COVID-19. Study details: Sample material is recorded as cDNA or gDNA derived from T cells, B-cell-depleted T cells, or PBMCs.

The material sequenced was PBMCs or T cells enriched from blood (not recorded which). The chain carries TRBV5-1 and TRBJ1-6; perhaps TRBD1 as D (6 bases). The TCR originated in a woman in her forties or fifties who had recovered from COVID-19. The CDR3 protein is CASSPGQIDSPLHF. In DNA, the CDR3 is TGCGCCAGCAGCCCAGGACAGATTGATTCACCCCTCCACTTT.